This entry concerns a single T cell receptor (beta chain). The data stem from a study of blood T cell repertoires in COVID-19. Across the whole study: Researchers got acute and convalescent COVID-19 samples from the United States, Italy and Spain. In each case, the material was cDNA or gDNA derived from T cells, B-cell-depleted T cells, or PBMCs.

Original data processing: Nucleated cell counts were estimated from reference gene primer amplification. Sequenced by immunoSEQ multiplex PCR; TCRdb stores in-frame clones only, minus some. V and J calls and clone size are given by that table; D and trimming were obtained from the DNA. The data hold roughly 42,000 clones, with 87% observed a single time. This receptor was taken from a man aged 55 to 70 with acute or convalescent COVID-19. The specimen was peripheral blood.

The chain's CDR3 is CSASNRIGEQFF. The DNA of the CDR3 is TGCAGTGCTAGTAATCGAATCGGGGAGCAGTTCTTC. The rearrangement uses TRBV20-1 and TRBJ2-1, with D uncertain. The CDR3 has 12 residues. Deletions cut 3 bases from V and 10 bases from J, with 13 bases between. CDR1 is DFQATT, CDR2 SNEGSKA, per germline (reference sequence).